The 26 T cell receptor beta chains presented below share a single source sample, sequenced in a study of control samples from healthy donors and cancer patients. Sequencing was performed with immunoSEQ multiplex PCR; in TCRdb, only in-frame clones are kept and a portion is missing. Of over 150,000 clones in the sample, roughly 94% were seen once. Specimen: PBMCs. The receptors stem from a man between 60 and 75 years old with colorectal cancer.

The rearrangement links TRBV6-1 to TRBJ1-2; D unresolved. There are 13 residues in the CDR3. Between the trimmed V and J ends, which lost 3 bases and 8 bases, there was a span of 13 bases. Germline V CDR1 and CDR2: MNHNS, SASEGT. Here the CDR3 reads CASSERQAGGYTF. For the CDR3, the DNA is TGTGCCAGCAGTGAGCGACAAGCTGGGGGCTACACCTTC.

The CDR3 nucleotides read TGTGCCAGCAGTTACGATGCTAGCGGGGCATACGAGCAGTACTTC. This sequence encodes CASSYDASGAYEQYF. The rearrangement links TRBV6-5 to TRBJ2-7; TRBD2 matches at 9 bases. Germline trimming cut 2 bases from V and 4 bases from J; bases unmatched to any gene: 6. The CDR3 is 15 amino acids. Germline V lookup: CDR1 MNHEY, CDR2 SVGAGI.

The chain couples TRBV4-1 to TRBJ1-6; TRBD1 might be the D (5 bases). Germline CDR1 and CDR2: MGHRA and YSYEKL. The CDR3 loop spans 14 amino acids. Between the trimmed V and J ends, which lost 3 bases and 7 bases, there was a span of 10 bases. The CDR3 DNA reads TGCGCCAGCAGCCAGCTGGGGGGAAATTCACCCCTCCACTTT. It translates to CASSQLGGNSPLHF.

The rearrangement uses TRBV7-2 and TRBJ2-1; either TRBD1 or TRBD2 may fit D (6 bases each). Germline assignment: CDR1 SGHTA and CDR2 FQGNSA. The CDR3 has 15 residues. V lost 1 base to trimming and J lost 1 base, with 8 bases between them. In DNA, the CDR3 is TGTGCCAGCAGCTTAGAGGGGGGATCCTACAATGAGCAGTTCTTC. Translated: CASSLEGGSYNEQFF.

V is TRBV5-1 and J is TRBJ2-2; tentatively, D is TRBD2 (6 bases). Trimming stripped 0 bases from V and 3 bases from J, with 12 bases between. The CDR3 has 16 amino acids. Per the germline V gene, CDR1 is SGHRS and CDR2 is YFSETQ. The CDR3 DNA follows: TGCGCCAGCAGCTTGGGCGCTAGCGAGGACACCGGGGAGCTGTTTTTT. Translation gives CASSLGASEDTGELFF.

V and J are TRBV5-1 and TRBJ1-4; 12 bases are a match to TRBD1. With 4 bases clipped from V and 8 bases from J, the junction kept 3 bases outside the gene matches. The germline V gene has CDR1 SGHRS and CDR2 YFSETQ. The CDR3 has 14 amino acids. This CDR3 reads CASSTGTGGEKLFF. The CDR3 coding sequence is TGCGCCAGCAGCACCGGGACAGGGGGCGAAAAACTGTTTTTT.

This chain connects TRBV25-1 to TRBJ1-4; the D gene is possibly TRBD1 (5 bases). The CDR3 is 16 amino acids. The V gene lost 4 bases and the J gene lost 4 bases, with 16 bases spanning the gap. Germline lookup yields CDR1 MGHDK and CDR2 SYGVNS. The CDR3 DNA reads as TGTGCCAGCAGTGCTGATTGGGACGGCCGTAATGAAAAACTGTTTTTT. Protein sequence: CASSADWDGRNEKLFF.

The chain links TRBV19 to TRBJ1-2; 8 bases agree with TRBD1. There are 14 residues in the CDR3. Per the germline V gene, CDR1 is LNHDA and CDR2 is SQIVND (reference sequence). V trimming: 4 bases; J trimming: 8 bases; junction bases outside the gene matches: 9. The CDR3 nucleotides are TGTGCCAGTAGTACGACAGGGGCCTTGAGCGGCTACACCTTC. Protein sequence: CASSTTGALSGYTF.

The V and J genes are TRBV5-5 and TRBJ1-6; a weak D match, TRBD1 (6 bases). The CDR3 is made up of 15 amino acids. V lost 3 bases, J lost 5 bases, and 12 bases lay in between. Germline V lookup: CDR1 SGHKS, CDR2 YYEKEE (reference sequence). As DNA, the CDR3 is TGTGCCAGCAGCTCCTCGACAGGAGATAATTCACCCCTCCACTTT. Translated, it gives CASSSSTGDNSPLHF.

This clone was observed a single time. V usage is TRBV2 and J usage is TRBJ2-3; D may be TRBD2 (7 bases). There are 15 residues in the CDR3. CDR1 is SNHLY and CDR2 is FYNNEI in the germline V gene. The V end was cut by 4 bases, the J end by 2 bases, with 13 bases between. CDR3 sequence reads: CASSGTGGLTDTQYF. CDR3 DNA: TGTGCCAGCAGTGGGACGGGGGGCCTCACAGATACGCAGTATTTT. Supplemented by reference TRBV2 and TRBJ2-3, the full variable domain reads EPEVTQTPSHQVTQMGQEVILRCVPISNHLYFYWYRQILGQKVEFLVSFYNNEISEKSEIFDDQFSVERPDGSNFTLKIRSTKLEDSAMYFCASSGTGGLTDTQYFGPGTRLTVL.

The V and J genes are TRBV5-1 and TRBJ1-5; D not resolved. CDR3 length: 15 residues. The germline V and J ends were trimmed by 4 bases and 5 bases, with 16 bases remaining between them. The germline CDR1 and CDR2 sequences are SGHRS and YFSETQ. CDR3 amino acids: CASSQGGRRDQPQHF. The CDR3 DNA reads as TGCGCCAGCAGCCAAGGTGGACGTCGGGATCAGCCCCAGCATTTT.

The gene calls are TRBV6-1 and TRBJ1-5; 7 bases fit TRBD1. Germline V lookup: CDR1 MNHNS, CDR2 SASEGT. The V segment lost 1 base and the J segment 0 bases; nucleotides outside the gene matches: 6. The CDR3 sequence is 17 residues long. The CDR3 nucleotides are TGTGCCAGCAGTGAAGACCTCCAGGGGGTTAGCAATCAGCCCCAGCATTTT. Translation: CASSEDLQGVSNQPQHF.

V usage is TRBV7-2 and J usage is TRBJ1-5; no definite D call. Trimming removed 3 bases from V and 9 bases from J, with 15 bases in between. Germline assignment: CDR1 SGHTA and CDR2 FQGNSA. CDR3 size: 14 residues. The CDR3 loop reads CASSLEARIRPQHF. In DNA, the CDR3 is TGTGCCAGCAGCTTGGAAGCCCGAATCAGGCCCCAGCATTTT.

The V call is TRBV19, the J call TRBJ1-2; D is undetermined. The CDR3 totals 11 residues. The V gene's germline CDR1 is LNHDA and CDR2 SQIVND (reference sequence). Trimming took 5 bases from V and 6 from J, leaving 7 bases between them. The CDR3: CASSLGNGYTF. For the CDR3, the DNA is TGTGCCAGTAGTTTAGGGAATGGCTACACCTTC.

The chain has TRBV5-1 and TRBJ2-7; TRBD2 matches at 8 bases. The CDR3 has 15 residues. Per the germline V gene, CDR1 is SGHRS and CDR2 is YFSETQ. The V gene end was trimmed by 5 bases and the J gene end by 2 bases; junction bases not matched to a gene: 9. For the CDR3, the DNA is TGCGCCAGCAGTTCCTCAACCGGGGGGGCCTACGAGCAGTACTTC. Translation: CASSSSTGGAYEQYF.

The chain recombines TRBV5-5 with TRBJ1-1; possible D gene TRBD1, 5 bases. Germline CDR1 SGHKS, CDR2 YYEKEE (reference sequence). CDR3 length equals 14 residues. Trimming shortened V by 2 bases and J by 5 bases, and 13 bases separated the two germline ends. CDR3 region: CASSFDGGGTEAFF. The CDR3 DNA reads TGTGCCAGCAGCTTCGACGGGGGTGGTACTGAAGCTTTCTTT. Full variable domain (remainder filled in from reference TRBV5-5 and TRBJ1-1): DAGVTQSPTHLIKTRGQQVTLRCSPISGHKSVSWYQQVLGQGPQFIFQYYEKEERGRGNFPDRFSARQFPNYSSELNVNALLLGDSALYLCASSFDGGGTEAFFGQGTRLTVV.

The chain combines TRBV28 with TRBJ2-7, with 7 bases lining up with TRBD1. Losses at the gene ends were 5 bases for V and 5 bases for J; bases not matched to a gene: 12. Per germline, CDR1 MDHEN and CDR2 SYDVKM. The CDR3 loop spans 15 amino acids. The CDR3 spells CASSAQQGTEDEQYF. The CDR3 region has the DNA TGTGCCAGCAGTGCGCAACAGGGGACGGAGGACGAGCAGTACTTC.

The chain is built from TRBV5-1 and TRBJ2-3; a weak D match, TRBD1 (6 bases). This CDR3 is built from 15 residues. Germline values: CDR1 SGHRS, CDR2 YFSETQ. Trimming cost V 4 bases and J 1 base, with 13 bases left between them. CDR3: CASSLGQSRTDTQYF. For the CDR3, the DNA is TGCGCCAGCAGCCTAGGACAGTCCCGCACAGATACGCAGTATTTT.

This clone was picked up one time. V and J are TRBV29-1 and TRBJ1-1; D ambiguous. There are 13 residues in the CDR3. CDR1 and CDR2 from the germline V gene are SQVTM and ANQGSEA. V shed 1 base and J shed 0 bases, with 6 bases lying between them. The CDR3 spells CSVEGSMNTEAFF. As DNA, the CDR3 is TGCAGCGTTGAAGGTTCCATGAACACTGAAGCTTTCTTT.

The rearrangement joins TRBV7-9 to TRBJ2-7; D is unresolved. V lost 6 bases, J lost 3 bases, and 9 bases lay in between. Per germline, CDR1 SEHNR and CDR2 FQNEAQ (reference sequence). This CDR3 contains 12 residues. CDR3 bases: TGTGCCAGCAGATATGCCGACTACGAGCAGTACTTC. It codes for CASRYADYEQYF.

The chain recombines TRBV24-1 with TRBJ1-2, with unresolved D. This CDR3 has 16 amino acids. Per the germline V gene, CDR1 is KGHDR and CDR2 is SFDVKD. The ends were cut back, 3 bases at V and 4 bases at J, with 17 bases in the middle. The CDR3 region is CATSDLGPKRTYGYTF. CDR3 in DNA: TGTGCCACCAGTGATCTTGGACCTAAGCGTACCTATGGCTACACCTTC.

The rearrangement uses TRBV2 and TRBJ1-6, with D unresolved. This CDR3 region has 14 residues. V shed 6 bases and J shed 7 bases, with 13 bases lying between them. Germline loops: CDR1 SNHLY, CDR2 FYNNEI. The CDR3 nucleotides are TGTGCCAGCAGGATCCGGACCGAGAATTCACCCCTCCACTTT. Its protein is CASRIRTENSPLHF.

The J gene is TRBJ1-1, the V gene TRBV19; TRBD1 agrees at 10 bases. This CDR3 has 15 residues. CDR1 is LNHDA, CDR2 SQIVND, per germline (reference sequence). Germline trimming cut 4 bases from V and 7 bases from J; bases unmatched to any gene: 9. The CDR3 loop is CASSTLDRGPNEAFF. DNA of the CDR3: TGTGCCAGTAGTACCCTTGACAGGGGGCCAAATGAAGCTTTCTTT.

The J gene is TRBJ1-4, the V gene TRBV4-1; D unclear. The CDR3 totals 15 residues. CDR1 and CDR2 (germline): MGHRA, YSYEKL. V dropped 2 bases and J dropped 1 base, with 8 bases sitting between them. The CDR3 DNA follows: TGCGCCAGCAGCCAACGGACTGTAACTAATGAAAAACTGTTTTTT. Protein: CASSQRTVTNEKLFF.

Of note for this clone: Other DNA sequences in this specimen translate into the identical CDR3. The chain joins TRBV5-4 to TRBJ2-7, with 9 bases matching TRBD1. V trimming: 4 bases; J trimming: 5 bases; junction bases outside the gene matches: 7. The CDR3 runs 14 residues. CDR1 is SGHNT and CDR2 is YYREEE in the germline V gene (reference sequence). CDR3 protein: CASSLDRGGNEQYF. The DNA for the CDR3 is TGTGCCAGCAGCCTGGACAGGGGCGGCAACGAGCAGTACTTC.

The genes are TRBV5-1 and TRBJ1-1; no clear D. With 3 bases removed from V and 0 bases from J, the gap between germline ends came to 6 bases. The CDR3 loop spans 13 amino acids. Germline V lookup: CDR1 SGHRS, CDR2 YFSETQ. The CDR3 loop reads CASSSHLNTEAFF. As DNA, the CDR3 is TGCGCCAGCAGCTCACATTTGAACACTGAAGCTTTCTTT.